Each of the 22 T cell receptor beta chains below was sequenced from the same sample in a study of OX40 agonist ivuxolimab in advanced cancers. Profiling relied on immunoSEQ multiplex PCR, and the TCRdb table lists in-frame clones only, not all of them. The sample records tens of thousands of clones, about 90% being singletons. This specimen consisted of CD4+ or CD8+ T cells sorted from blood, obtained in a trial of the OX40 agonist ivuxolimab. The source of these receptors is an adult with an advanced solid tumor such as melanoma, head and neck, liver or kidney cancer.

The chain links TRBV5-6 to TRBJ2-5; 12 nucleotides agree with TRBD1. CDR1 and CDR2 (germline): SGHDT, YYEEEE. The V gene end was trimmed by 3 bases and the J gene end by 2 bases; junction bases not matched to a gene: 8. The CDR3 runs to 17 residues. CDR3: CASSSFRDRGRQETQYF. The CDR3 nucleotides are TGTGCCAGCAGCTCGTTCCGGGACAGGGGGCGGCAAGAGACCCAGTACTTC.

The rearrangement uses TRBV5-1 and TRBJ1-5; D not certain. Germline V CDR1 and CDR2: SGHRS, YFSETQ. Trimming shortened V by 2 bases and J by 3 bases, and 9 bases separated the two germline ends. The length of the CDR3 is 14 residues. CDR3 DNA: TGCGCCAGCAGCTTTAGGGTCTACAATCAGCCCCAGCATTTT. Amino acid sequence: CASSFRVYNQPQHF.

The chain links TRBV4-1 to TRBJ2-1; 9 nucleotides match TRBD2. Trimming took 1 base from V and 6 from J; bases not matched to a gene: 7. Germline CDR1 reads MGHRA; CDR2 reads YSYEKL. The CDR3 is 16 amino acids. This CDR3 is CASSQAAGGPVNEQFF. CDR3 sequence (DNA): TGCGCCAGCAGCCAAGCGGCGGGAGGGCCAGTCAATGAGCAGTTCTTC.

The chain carries TRBV19 and TRBJ1-2; perhaps TRBD1 as D (6 bases). Trimming took off 3 bases at V and 7 bases at J, with 15 bases between the two ends. Germline V gene lookup returns CDR1 LNHDA and CDR2 SQIVND (reference sequence). The CDR3 has 14 amino acids. The CDR3 region has the DNA TGTGCCAGTAGTATGGGGACAAATTTTCGTGGCTACACCTTC. Protein product: CASSMGTNFRGYTF.

J is TRBJ2-3 and V is TRBV10-2; D uncertain. The CDR3 extends over 14 amino acids. Trimming stripped 0 bases from V and 3 bases from J, with 7 bases between. Germline assignment: CDR1 WSHSY and CDR2 SAAADI. CDR3 sequence reads: CASSESLVTDTQYF. For the CDR3, the DNA is TGCGCCAGCAGTGAGTCCTTGGTTACAGATACGCAGTATTTT.

The rearrangement joins TRBV2 to TRBJ2-7, with TRBD1 as a possible D gene (6 bases). CDR3 length: 14 residues. Germline loops: CDR1 SNHLY, CDR2 FYNNEI. V lost 6 bases to trimming and J lost 2 bases, with 14 bases between them. The chain's CDR3 is CASRLQGQPYEQYF. CDR3 coding DNA: TGTGCCAGCAGACTACAGGGTCAACCCTACGAGCAGTACTTC.

This rearrangement joins TRBV11-2 to TRBJ2-7; D may be TRBD1 (6 bases). The V end lost 4 bases, the J end lost 2 bases, and 9 bases lay between the germline ends. The CDR3 contains 13 residues. The germline V gene encodes CDR1 SGHAT and CDR2 FQNNGV. The CDR3 is CASSWDTTYEQYF. DNA of the CDR3: TGTGCCAGCAGCTGGGACACAACCTACGAGCAGTACTTC.

The gene calls are TRBV6-6 and TRBJ2-3; 12 nucleotides align to TRBD2. With V trimmed by 6 bases and J by 0 bases, 1 base remained unmatched. There are 15 residues in the CDR3. CDR1 MNHNY and CDR2 SVGAGI come from the germline V gene (reference sequence). CDR3 sequence reads: CASSLAGGSTDTQYF. The CDR3 nucleotides are TGTGCCAGCAGCCTAGCGGGAGGGAGCACAGATACGCAGTATTTT.

This chain links TRBV7-9 with TRBJ1-2; D is ambiguous. V was pared by 1 base and J by 7 bases, with 10 bases between. This CDR3 has 13 amino acids. Per germline, CDR1 SEHNR and CDR2 FQNEAQ (reference sequence). This CDR3 reads CASSLGPASGYTF. As DNA, the CDR3 is TGTGCCAGCAGCTTAGGACCAGCTTCTGGCTACACCTTC.

V is TRBV27 and J is TRBJ1-1, with TRBD1 matching 7 bases. The CDR3 is made up of 16 amino acids. With V trimmed by 1 base and J by 2 bases, 7 bases remained unmatched. The germline V gene encodes CDR1 MNHEY and CDR2 SMNVEV (reference sequence). The CDR3 sequence is CASSLLRGRRNTEAFF. Written as DNA, the CDR3 is TGTGCCAGCAGTTTATTAAGGGGGCGGCGAAACACTGAAGCTTTCTTT.

The chain has TRBV10-3 and TRBJ1-2; 8 bases are shared with TRBD1. In germline, CDR1 is ENHRY, CDR2 SYGVKD. The CDR3 has 16 amino acids. V gave up 0 bases and J gave up 8 bases; unmatched junction bases: 11. DNA for the CDR3: TGTGCCATCAGTGAGTCTTCAGGGGGCCCGATTATGGGCTACACCTTC. Amino acid sequence: CAISESSGGPIMGYTF.

The count of this clone is one. The rearrangement links TRBV7-9 to TRBJ2-7, with unresolved D. Trimming stripped 5 bases from V and 6 bases from J, with 14 bases between. CDR1 is SEHNR, CDR2 FQNEAQ, per germline (reference sequence). CDR3 length equals 13 residues. CDR3 nucleotide sequence: TGTGCCAGCAGCCCATTTAGCCCACTCGAGCAGTACTTC. This gives the protein CASSPFSPLEQYF.

The genes are TRBV21-1 and TRBJ1-2; the D call TRBD1 from the table was never checked on the DNA. TRBV21-1 is a listed pseudogene. The CDR3 contains 14 residues. DNA for the CDR3: TGTGCCAGCAGCACTTGGACAGCGAACTATGGCTACACCTTC. It is translated as CASSTWTANYGYTF.

The chain combines TRBV27 with TRBJ1-2, with D unclear. The germline V and J ends were trimmed by 3 bases and 0 bases, with 8 bases remaining between them. The CDR3 is 14 residues long. Germline CDR1 and CDR2: MNHEY and SMNVEV (reference sequence). The CDR3: CASSLFPSNYGYTF. As DNA, the CDR3 is TGTGCCAGCAGTTTGTTTCCCTCTAACTATGGCTACACCTTC.

CDR3 coding DNA: TGTGCCAGCAGCTCGACTGGTGAGCAGTTCTTC. This gives the protein CASSSTGEQFF. V and J are TRBV7-9 and TRBJ2-1; D remains unclear. Trimming removed 4 bases from V and 9 bases from J, with 7 bases in between. The CDR3 is 11 amino acids. The germline gives CDR1 SEHNR, CDR2 FQNEAQ (reference sequence).

The J gene is TRBJ2-7, the V gene TRBV7-9; no clear D. This CDR3 is built from 13 residues. V was shortened by 2 bases and J by 0 bases, with 5 bases between the two germline ends. Germline V lookup: CDR1 SEHNR, CDR2 FQNEAQ (reference sequence). The CDR3 spells CASSLSGSYEQYF. CDR3 nucleotides: TGTGCCAGCAGCTTATCAGGCTCCTACGAGCAGTACTTC.

This clone was detected many times. The J gene is TRBJ2-3, the V gene TRBV4-1; no reliable D call. V dropped 1 base and J dropped 0 bases, with 8 bases sitting between them. This CDR3 has 15 residues. CDR1 is MGHRA and CDR2 is YSYEKL in the germline V gene. The CDR3 reads CASSQVAASTDTQYF. The CDR3 bases are TGCGCCAGCAGCCAAGTGGCGGCTAGCACAGATACGCAGTATTTT.

The chain combines TRBV27 with TRBJ1-5, with D unresolved. V lost 0 bases and J lost 7, with 7 bases in between. Per the germline V gene, CDR1 is MNHEY and CDR2 is SMNVEV (reference sequence). There are 13 residues in the CDR3. The CDR3 loop is CASSLSSYQPQHF. The CDR3 DNA follows: TGTGCCAGCAGTTTATCGTCCTACCAGCCCCAGCATTTT.

This chain uses TRBV2 with TRBJ1-3, with D possibly matching TRBD1 (5 bases). The germline V gene encodes CDR1 SNHLY and CDR2 FYNNEI. CDR3 length equals 13 residues. The V gene lost 8 bases and the J gene lost 4 bases, with 12 bases spanning the gap. In DNA form, the CDR3 reads TGTGCCAGCCTCTTGGGGGGAGGAAACACCATATATTTT. Its translation: CASLLGGGNTIYF. Full variable domain (rest looked up from reference TRBV2 and TRBJ1-3): EPEVTQTPSHQVTQMGQEVILRCVPISNHLYFYWYRQILGQKVEFLVSFYNNEISEKSEIFDDQFSVERPDGSNFTLKIRSTKLEDSAMYFCASLLGGGNTIYFGEGSWLTVV.

The chain is built from TRBV19 and TRBJ2-1; 7 nucleotides align to TRBD2. Germline trimming cut 1 base from V and 8 bases from J; bases unmatched to any gene: 8. CDR1 is LNHDA and CDR2 is SQIVND in the germline V gene (reference sequence). The CDR3 runs 15 residues. The CDR3 coding sequence is TGTGCCAGTAGTATAGTAACTAGCGTGGGGGATGAGCAGTTCTTC. Translated: CASSIVTSVGDEQFF.

The chain uses TRBV7-3 and TRBJ2-1; D remains unclear. V shed 6 bases and J shed 5 bases, with 11 bases lying between them. This CDR3 has 13 amino acids. CDR1 is SGHTA, CDR2 FQGTGA, per germline. The CDR3 here is CASRPDHDNEQFF. In nucleotides, the CDR3 is TGTGCCAGCAGACCGGACCACGACAATGAGCAGTTCTTC.

Remarks on this clone: A junction boundary mismatches the germline segment, possibly from a read error. The gene calls are TRBV9 and TRBJ1-2; a possible D gene is TRBD1 (6 bases). Germline CDR1 is SGDLS and CDR2 is YYNGEE. This CDR3 contains 16 residues. CDR3 nucleotides: TGTGCCAACAGCGTAGAGGCAGGGGCAGACAACTATGGCTACACCTTC. Translation gives CANSVEAGADNYGYTF.